The following is a T cell receptor beta chain sequence with its context. Germline assignment: CDR1 LNHDA and CDR2 SQIVND (reference sequence). This CDR3 has 16 amino acids. V dropped 6 bases and J dropped 4; count of bases not matched to a gene: 14. Repertoires were generated with immunoSEQ multiplex PCR, while TCRdb's copy carries only in-frame clones and drops some. The sample records fewer than 95,000 clones, about 93% being singletons. These data originate in a study of T cell changes during pregnancy in multiple sclerosis. The rearrangement uses TRBV19 and TRBJ1-2, with 7 bases aligning to TRBD1. The sequence derives from a female donor with multiple sclerosis, enrolled in a pregnancy study. Sequenced here: peripheral blood, sampled in the first trimester of pregnancy. The CDR3 here is CASSPPPSGQLYGYTF. Written as DNA, the CDR3 is TGTGCCAGTAGCCCACCCCCATCGGGACAGCTCTATGGCTACACCTTC.